The clone carrying this T cell receptor beta chain showed up just a few times. Its antigen is currently unknown. The treatment here: roughly 10-day PBMC culture with coronavirus spike peptide pools or control peptides (ViraFEST assay). An Oncomine TCR Beta short-read assay was used to sequence the DNA from cultured CD4+ T cells. TCRdb re-analysed the PCR reads in MiXCR, keeping a single row per CDR3 protein. The data hold around 9,200 distinct CDR3 sequences, with 45% to 55% observed a single time. These data originate in a study of vaccination and CD4 T cells after COVID-19. The CDR3 length is 13 residues. Trimming removed 4 bases from V and 8 bases from J, with 14 bases in between. CDR1 is LNHDA and CDR2 is SQIVND in the germline V gene (reference sequence).

This clonotype originated in a human donor who had recovered from COVID-19. The sequencing input was CD4+ T cells from blood, cultured in vitro. The chain recombines TRBV19 with TRBJ1-2; tentatively, D is TRBD1 (6 bases). The CDR3 is CASSKQGLKGYTF. DNA for the CDR3: TGTGCCAGTAGTAAACAGGGCCTAAAAGGCTACACCTTC.